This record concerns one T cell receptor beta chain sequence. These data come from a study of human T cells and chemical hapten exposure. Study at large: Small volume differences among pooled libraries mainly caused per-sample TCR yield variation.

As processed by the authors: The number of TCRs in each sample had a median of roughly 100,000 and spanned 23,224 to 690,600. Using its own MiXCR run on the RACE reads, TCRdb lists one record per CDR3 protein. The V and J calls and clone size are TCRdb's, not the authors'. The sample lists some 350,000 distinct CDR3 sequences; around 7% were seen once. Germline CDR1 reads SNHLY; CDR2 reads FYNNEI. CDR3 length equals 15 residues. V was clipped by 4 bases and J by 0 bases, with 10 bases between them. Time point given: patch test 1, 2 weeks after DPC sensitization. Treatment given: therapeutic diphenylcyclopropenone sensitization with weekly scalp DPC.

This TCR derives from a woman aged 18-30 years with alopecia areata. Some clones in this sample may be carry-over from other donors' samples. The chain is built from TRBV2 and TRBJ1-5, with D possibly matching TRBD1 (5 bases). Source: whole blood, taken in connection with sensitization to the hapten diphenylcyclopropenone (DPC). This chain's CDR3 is CASSVRGTSNQPQHF. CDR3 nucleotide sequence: TGTGCCAGCAGTGTACGGGGGACTAGCAATCAGCCCCAGCATTTT.